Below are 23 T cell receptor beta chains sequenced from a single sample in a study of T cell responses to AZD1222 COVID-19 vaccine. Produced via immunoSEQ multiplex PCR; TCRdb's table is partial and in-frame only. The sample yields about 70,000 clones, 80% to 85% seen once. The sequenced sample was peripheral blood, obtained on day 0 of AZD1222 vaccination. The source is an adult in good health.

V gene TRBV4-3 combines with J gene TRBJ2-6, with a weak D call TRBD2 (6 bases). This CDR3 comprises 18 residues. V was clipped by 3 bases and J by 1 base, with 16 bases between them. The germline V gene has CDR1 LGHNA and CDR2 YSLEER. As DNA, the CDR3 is TGCGCCAGCAGCCATTCTCTCGGGGGTATTTCTGGGGCCAACGTCCTGACTTTC. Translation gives CASSHSLGGISGANVLTF.

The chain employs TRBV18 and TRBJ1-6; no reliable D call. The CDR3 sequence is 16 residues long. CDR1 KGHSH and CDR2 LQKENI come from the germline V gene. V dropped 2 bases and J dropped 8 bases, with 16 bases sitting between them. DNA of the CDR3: TGTGCCAGCTCACCAAATCCTCCGGGGAACGATTCACCCCTCCACTTT. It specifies CASSPNPPGNDSPLHF.

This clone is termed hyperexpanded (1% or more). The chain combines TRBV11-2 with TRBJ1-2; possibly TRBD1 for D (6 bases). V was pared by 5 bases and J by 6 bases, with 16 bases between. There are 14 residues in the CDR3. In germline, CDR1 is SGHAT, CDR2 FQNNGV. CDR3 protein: CASSAQPGENGYTF. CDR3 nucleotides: TGTGCCAGCAGCGCACAACCAGGGGAGAATGGCTACACCTTC.

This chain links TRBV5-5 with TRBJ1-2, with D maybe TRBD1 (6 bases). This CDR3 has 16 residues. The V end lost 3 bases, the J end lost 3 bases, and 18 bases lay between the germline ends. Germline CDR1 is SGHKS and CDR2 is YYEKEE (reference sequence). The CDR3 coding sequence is TGTGCCAGCAGCTCACAGGGAAAGGGGGGAGACTATGGCTACACCTTC. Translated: CASSSQGKGGDYGYTF.

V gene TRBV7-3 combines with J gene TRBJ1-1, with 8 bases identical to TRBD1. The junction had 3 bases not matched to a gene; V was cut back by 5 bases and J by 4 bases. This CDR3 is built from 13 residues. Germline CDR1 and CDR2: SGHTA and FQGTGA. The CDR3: CASSRQGSTEAFF. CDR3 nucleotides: TGTGCCAGCAGCCGACAGGGGTCCACTGAAGCTTTCTTT.

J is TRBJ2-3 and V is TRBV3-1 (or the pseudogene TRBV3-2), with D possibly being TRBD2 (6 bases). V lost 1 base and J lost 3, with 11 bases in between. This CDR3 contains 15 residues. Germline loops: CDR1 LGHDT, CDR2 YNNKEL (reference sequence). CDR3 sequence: CASSQVGLRTDTQYF. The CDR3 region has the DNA TGTGCCAGCAGCCAAGTAGGACTACGAACAGATACGCAGTATTTT.

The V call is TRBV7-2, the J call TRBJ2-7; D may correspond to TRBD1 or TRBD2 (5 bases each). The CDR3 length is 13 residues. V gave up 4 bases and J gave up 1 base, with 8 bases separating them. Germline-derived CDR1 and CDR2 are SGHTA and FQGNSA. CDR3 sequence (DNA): TGTGCCAGCAGCTCCGGGGCTTCCTACGAGCAGTACTTC. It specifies CASSSGASYEQYF.

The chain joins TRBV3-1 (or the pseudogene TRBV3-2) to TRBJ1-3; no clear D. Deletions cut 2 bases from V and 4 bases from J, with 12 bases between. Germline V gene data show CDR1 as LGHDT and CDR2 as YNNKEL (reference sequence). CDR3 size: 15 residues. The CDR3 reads CASSQCVTAGNTIYF. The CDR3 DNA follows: TGTGCCAGCAGCCAATGCGTCACGGCCGGAAACACCATATATTTT.

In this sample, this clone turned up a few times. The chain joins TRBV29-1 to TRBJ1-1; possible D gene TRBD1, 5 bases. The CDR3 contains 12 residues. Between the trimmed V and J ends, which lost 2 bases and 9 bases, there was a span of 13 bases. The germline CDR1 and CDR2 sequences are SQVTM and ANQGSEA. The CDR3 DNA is TGCAGCGTTGAAAGGGACCACCAAAAAGCTTTCTTT. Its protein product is CSVERDHQKAFF.

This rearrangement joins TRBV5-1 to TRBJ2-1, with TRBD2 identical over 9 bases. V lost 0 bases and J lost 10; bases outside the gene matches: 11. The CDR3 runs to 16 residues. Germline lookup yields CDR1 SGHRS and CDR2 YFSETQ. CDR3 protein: CASSLEGTSLPGEQFF. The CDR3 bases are TGCGCCAGCAGCTTGGAAGGGACTAGCCTTCCGGGGGAGCAGTTCTTC.

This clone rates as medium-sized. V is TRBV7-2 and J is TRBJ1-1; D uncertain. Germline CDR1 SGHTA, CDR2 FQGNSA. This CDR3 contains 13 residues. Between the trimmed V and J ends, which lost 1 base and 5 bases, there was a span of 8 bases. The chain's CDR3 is CASSLEAVTEAFF. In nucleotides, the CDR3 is TGTGCCAGCAGCTTAGAGGCGGTGACTGAAGCTTTCTTT.

CDR3 in amino acids: CASSLQGSRGYTF. The CDR3 region has the DNA TGTGCCAGCTCACTTCAGGGCTCGAGGGGCTACACCTTC. This chain connects TRBV18 to TRBJ1-2; the D gene is possibly TRBD1 (5 bases). CDR3 length: 13 amino acids. Trimming removed 4 bases from V and 8 bases from J, with 14 bases in between. Germline CDR1 reads KGHSH; CDR2 reads LQKENI.

CDR3 region: CASRTKTGHGYTF. The CDR3, as DNA: TGTGCCAGCAGGACAAAAACAGGACACGGCTACACCTTC. The chain links TRBV6-5 to TRBJ1-2; maybe TRBD1 (5 bases). The CDR3 has 13 residues. The V gene's germline CDR1 is MNHEY and CDR2 SVGAGI. Trimming removed 6 bases from V and 8 bases from J, with 16 bases in between.

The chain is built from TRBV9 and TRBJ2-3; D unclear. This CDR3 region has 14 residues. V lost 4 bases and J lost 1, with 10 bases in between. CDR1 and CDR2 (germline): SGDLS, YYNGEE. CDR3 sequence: CASSSVRGTDTQYF. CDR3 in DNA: TGTGCCAGCAGCAGCGTTAGAGGCACAGATACGCAGTATTTT.

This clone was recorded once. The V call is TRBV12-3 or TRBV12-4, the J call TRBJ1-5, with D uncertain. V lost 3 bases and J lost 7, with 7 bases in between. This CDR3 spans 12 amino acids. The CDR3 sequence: CASSFEGQPQHF. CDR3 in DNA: TGTGCCAGCAGTTTTGAGGGCCAGCCCCAGCATTTT.

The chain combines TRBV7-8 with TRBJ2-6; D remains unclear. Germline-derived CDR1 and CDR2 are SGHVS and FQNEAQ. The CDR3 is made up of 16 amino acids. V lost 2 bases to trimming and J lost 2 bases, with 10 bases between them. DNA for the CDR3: TGTGCCAGCAGCTTAAAGGGAAGTGCTGGGGCCAACGTCCTGACTTTC. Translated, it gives CASSLKGSAGANVLTF. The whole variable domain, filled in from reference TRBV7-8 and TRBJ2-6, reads GAGVSQSPRYKVAKRGQDVALRCDPISGHVSLFWYQQALGQGPEFLTYFQNEAQLDKSGLPSDRFFAERPEGSVSTLKIQRTQQEDSAVYLCASSLKGSAGANVLTFGAGSRLTVL.

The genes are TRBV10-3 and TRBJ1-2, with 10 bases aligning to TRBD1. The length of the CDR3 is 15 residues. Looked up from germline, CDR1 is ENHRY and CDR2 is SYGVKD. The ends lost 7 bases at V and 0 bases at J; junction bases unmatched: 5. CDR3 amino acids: CAITPTGGANYGYTF. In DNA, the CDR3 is TGTGCCATCACGCCGACAGGGGGCGCTAACTATGGCTACACCTTC.

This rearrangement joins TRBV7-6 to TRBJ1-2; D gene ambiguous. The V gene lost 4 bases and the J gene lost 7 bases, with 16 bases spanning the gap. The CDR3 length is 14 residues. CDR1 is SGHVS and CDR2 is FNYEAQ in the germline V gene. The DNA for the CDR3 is TGTGCCAGCAGCTCACCCCCCTGGGAGCGTGGCTACACCTTC. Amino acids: CASSSPPWERGYTF. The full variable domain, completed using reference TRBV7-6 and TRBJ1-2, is GAGVSQSPRYKVTKRGQDVALRCDPISGHVSLYWYRQALGQGPEFLTYFNYEAQQDKSGLPNDRFSAERPEGSISTLTIQRTEQRDSAMYRCASSSPPWERGYTFGSGTRLTVV.

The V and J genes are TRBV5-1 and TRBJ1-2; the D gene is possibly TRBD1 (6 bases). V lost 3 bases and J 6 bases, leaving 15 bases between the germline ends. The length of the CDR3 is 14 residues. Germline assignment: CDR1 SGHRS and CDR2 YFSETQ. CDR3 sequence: CASSSDSNGNGYTF. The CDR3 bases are TGCGCCAGCAGCTCGGACAGCAATGGGAATGGCTACACCTTC.

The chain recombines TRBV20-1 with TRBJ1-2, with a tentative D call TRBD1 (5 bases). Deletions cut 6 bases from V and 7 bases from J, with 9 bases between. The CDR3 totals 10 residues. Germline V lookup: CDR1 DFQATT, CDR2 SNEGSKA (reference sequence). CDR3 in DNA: TGCAGTGCGAGGGACTTTGGCTACACCTTC. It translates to CSARDFGYTF.

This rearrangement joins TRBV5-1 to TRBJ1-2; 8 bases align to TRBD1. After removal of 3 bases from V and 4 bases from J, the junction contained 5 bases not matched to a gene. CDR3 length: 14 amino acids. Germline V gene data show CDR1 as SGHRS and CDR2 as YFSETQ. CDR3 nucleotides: TGCGCCAGCAGCTGGAGACAGGGGACCTATGGCTACACCTTC. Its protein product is CASSWRQGTYGYTF.

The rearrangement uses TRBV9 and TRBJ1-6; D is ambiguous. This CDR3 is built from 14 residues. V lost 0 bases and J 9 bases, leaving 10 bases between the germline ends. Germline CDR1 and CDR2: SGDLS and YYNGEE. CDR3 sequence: CASSVGSSASPLHF. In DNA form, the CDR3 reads TGTGCCAGCAGCGTAGGGAGTTCGGCTTCACCCCTCCACTTT.

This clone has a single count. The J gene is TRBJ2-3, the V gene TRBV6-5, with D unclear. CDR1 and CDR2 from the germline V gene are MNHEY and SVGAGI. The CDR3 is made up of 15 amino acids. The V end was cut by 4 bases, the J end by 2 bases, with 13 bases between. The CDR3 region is CASSSGTSSTDTQYF. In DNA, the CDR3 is TGTGCCAGCAGTTCCGGCACTTCTTCCACAGATACGCAGTATTTT.